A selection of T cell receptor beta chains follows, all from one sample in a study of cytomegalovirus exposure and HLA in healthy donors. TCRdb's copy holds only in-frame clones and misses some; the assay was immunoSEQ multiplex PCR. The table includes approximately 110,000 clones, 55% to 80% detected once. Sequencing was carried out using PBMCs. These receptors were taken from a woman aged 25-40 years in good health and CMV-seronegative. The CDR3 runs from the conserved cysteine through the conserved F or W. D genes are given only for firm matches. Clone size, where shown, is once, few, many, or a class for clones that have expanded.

DNA: TGCAGTGCTTTACTAGCATATACGCAGTATTTT
CDR3: CSALLAYTQYF
D: .
V: TRBV20-1
size: .
J: TRBJ2-3

DNA: TGTGCCAGTAGTATGTCGACAGGGGTGAACACTGAAGCTTTCTTT
CDR3: CASSMSTGVNTEAFF
D: TRBD1
V: TRBV19
size: .
J: TRBJ1-1

DNA: TGCGCCAGCAGCTTGGATTGGGGGGAGAAGGTGCAGTTCTTC
CDR3: CASSLDWGEKVQFF
D: .
V: TRBV5-1
size: .
J: TRBJ2-1

DNA: TGCGCCAGCAGCCTAGACAGGGGGAGCTCCTACGAGCAGTACTTC
CDR3: CASSLDRGSSYEQYF
D: TRBD1
V: TRBV5-1
size: .
J: TRBJ2-7

DNA: TGTGCCAGCAGTGCCCAGGGGGATACAGGGGGCAACGAAAAACTGTTTTTT
CDR3: CASSAQGDTGGNEKLFF
D: TRBD1
V: TRBV6-1
size: .
J: TRBJ1-4

DNA: TGTGCCAGCAGCTCTGGCGGATCTTCCTACGAGCAGTACTTC
CDR3: CASSSGGSSYEQYF
D: .
V: TRBV11-2
size: .
J: TRBJ2-7

DNA: TGTGCCATCAGTGGGACTAGCGACTCCTACAATGAGCAGTTCTTC
CDR3: CAISGTSDSYNEQFF
D: TRBD2
V: TRBV10-3
size: once
J: TRBJ2-1

DNA: TGCAGCGCAATGGGACAGGGCGGCGGCGAGCAGTACTTC
CDR3: CSAMGQGGGEQYF
D: TRBD1
V: TRBV29-1
size: .
J: TRBJ2-7

DNA: TGTGCCAGCGGAACCTGCGGACAGGGCTGGTGGTGCGAGCAGTACTTC
CDR3: CASGTCGQGWWCEQYF
D: TRBD1
V: TRBV27
size: .
J: TRBJ2-7

DNA: TGTGCCACATCTAGCGGGAGTGGAGAGACCCAGTACTTC
CDR3: CATSSGSGETQYF
D: TRBD2
V: TRBV10-3
size: few
J: TRBJ2-5

DNA: TGTGCCAGCACACTAGCGGGAGGGGCCACCGGGGAGCTGTTTTTT
CDR3: CASTLAGGATGELFF
D: TRBD2
V: TRBV19
size: few
J: TRBJ2-2

DNA: TGCGCCAGCAGGTACGGGACTAGCGGGCCTTACGGGCAGTACTTC
CDR3: CASRYGTSGPYGQYF
D: TRBD2
V: TRBV5-1
size: .
J: TRBJ2-7

DNA: TGTGCCAGCAGTGTGGGAGCAGATACGCAGTATTTT
CDR3: CASSVGADTQYF
D: .
V: TRBV2
size: .
J: TRBJ2-3

DNA: TGTGCCAGCAGCCGCGAGGGGGGGGGAGTCGAGCAGTACTTC
CDR3: CASSREGGGVEQYF
D: .
V: TRBV2
size: .
J: TRBJ2-7

DNA: TGTGCCAGCAGCCCTCGGGAAGAAAGTCAGCCCCAGCATTTT
CDR3: CASSPREESQPQHF
D: .
V: TRBV28
size: once
J: TRBJ1-5

DNA: TGTGCCAGCAGCTTAACGGGACAGGGTATACACGAGCAGTACTTC
CDR3: CASSLTGQGIHEQYF
D: TRBD1
V: TRBV7-9
size: .
J: TRBJ2-7

DNA: TGTGCCAGCAGCTTGGGAGGATCTCGTGAGCAGTTCTTC
CDR3: CASSLGGSREQFF
D: .
V: TRBV5-4
size: few
J: TRBJ2-1

DNA: TGCGCCAGCAGCTTGGGCGGGCAAGAGACCCAGTACTTC
CDR3: CASSLGGQETQYF
D: .
V: TRBV5-1
size: .
J: TRBJ2-5

DNA: TGTGCCAGCAGCTTGTCGAGGGCGGGAGGGCCTACAAGTTACAATGAGCAGTTCTTC
CDR3: CASSLSRAGGPTSYNEQFF
D: TRBD2
V: TRBV11-3
size: .
J: TRBJ2-1

DNA: TGTGCCAGCAGCGTGACAGATGGACAGCCTAATGAGCAGTTCTTC
CDR3: CASSVTDGQPNEQFF
D: .
V: TRBV9
size: few
J: TRBJ2-1

DNA: TGTGCCAGCCGGAGACAGGCCTACTATGGCTACACCTTC
CDR3: CASRRQAYYGYTF
D: .
V: TRBV28
size: few
J: TRBJ1-2

DNA: TGTGCCTGGAGTCTGAAGTCCTGGGCTGAAAAACTGTTTTTT
CDR3: CAWSLKSWAEKLFF
D: .
V: TRBV30
size: .
J: TRBJ1-4

DNA: TGTGCCAGCACCCAAGGGAGGGGCGGGCAGCCCCAGCATTTT
CDR3: CASTQGRGGQPQHF
D: .
V: TRBV6-1
size: .
J: TRBJ1-5

DNA: TGTGCCAGCAGCCCGGGGACATCTTACGAGCAGTACTTC
CDR3: CASSPGTSYEQYF
D: .
V: TRBV11-2
size: few
J: TRBJ2-7

DNA: TGTGCCAGCAGTGGGACAGGGGAGACCCAGTACTTC
CDR3: CASSGTGETQYF
D: TRBD1
V: TRBV2
size: .
J: TRBJ2-5

DNA: TGTGCCTGGACTAGCGGGATTGACACAGATACGCAGTATTTT
CDR3: CAWTSGIDTDTQYF
D: TRBD2
V: TRBV30
size: .
J: TRBJ2-3

DNA: TGTGCCAGCAGCCAAGTCCGCCGGGACATTCAGTACTTC
CDR3: CASSQVRRDIQYF
D: .
V: TRBV14
size: .
J: TRBJ2-4

DNA: TGTGCCAGCAGCTTGGAGCGGGGGGCGGTCACTGAAGCTTTCTTT
CDR3: CASSLERGAVTEAFF
D: .
V: TRBV5-5
size: .
J: TRBJ1-1

DNA: TGCGCCAGCACCCAGGGGGTGATGGCCGGGGAGCTGTTTTTT
CDR3: CASTQGVMAGELFF
D: TRBD1
V: TRBV5-1
size: .
J: TRBJ2-2

DNA: TGTGCCAGCAGTTACTCGGGACAGGACCCCACTGAAGCTTTCTTT
CDR3: CASSYSGQDPTEAFF
D: TRBD1
V: TRBV6-5
size: once
J: TRBJ1-1

DNA: TGCAGCGTTGAAGGATTGGTACAGGGGGATTATGGCTACACCTTC
CDR3: CSVEGLVQGDYGYTF
D: TRBD1
V: TRBV29-1
size: few
J: TRBJ1-2

DNA: TGTGCCAGCATAATCGGAGCTAACTATGGCTACACCTTC
CDR3: CASIIGANYGYTF
D: .
V: TRBV2
size: .
J: TRBJ1-2

DNA: TGCGCCAGCAGCCTCCTAGCGGGAGGAAACAATGAGCAGTTCTTC
CDR3: CASSLLAGGNNEQFF
D: TRBD2
V: TRBV4-1
size: .
J: TRBJ2-1

DNA: TGTGCCAGCAGCGCCCGACAGATTTTGAACAATGAGCAGTTCTTC
CDR3: CASSARQILNNEQFF
D: .
V: TRBV7-6
size: few
J: TRBJ2-1

DNA: TGTGCCACCAAAGGGGCACGCTACGAGCAGTACTTC
CDR3: CATKGARYEQYF
D: .
V: TRBV27
size: .
J: TRBJ2-7

DNA: TGTGCCAGCAGTTTAGTTGGACAGGGAGCCTACGAGCAGTACTTC
CDR3: CASSLVGQGAYEQYF
D: TRBD1
V: TRBV28
size: .
J: TRBJ2-7

DNA: TGTGCCAGCAGCGTGACTTCGAACACTGAAGCTTTCTTT
CDR3: CASSVTSNTEAFF
D: .
V: TRBV9
size: .
J: TRBJ1-1

DNA: TGTGCCAGCAGTTACACAGGTTCGGGCTACTATGGCTACACCTTC
CDR3: CASSYTGSGYYGYTF
D: .
V: TRBV28
size: once
J: TRBJ1-2

DNA: TGTGCCAGCCGACTAGCGGGCTCTGGGGCCAACGTCCTGACTTTC
CDR3: CASRLAGSGANVLTF
D: TRBD2
V: TRBV13
size: .
J: TRBJ2-6

DNA: TGTGCCAGCGTAATCCGGGGGGCTGAAGCTTTCTTT
CDR3: CASVIRGAEAFF
D: .
V: TRBV6-1
size: .
J: TRBJ1-1

DNA: TGTGCCAGCATTAGAGCAGGCCAGGGATCGAACACTGAAGCTTTCTTT
CDR3: CASIRAGQGSNTEAFF
D: .
V: TRBV28
size: .
J: TRBJ1-1

DNA: TGTGCCAGCAGCTTAGAGTCGGGGGGCAGCTACACCTTC
CDR3: CASSLESGGSYTF
D: .
V: TRBV7-9
size: few
J: TRBJ1-2

DNA: TGCAGCGTTGAAGCCCCTCCGGTAGCGGGGATCTCCTACGAGCAGTACTTC
CDR3: CSVEAPPVAGISYEQYF
D: TRBD2
V: TRBV29-1
size: few
J: TRBJ2-7

DNA: TGTGCCAGCAGTTACCTAGCGGTAGGAGGGGAGCAGTTCTTC
CDR3: CASSYLAVGGEQFF
D: TRBD2
V: TRBV6-5
size: few
J: TRBJ2-1

DNA: TGCAGCGTCTTGGACAGTACTAGCACAGATACGCAGTATTTT
CDR3: CSVLDSTSTDTQYF
D: .
V: TRBV29-1
size: once
J: TRBJ2-3

DNA: TGTGCCATCAGTGGACAGGGGGCTGAAAACACCATATATTTT
CDR3: CAISGQGAENTIYF
D: TRBD1
V: TRBV10-3
size: .
J: TRBJ1-3

DNA: TGTGCCAGCAGCCTAAATGACAGAAGCACAGATACGCAGTATTTT
CDR3: CASSLNDRSTDTQYF
D: .
V: TRBV7-6
size: .
J: TRBJ2-3

DNA: TGTGCCATCAGTATGACGTGGGCTACTTCTTACACAGATACGCAGTATTTT
CDR3: CAISMTWATSYTDTQYF
D: .
V: TRBV10-3
size: .
J: TRBJ2-3

DNA: TGCAGCGTTGAACTAGCGGGCACCTACAATGAGCAGTTCTTC
CDR3: CSVELAGTYNEQFF
D: TRBD2
V: TRBV29-1
size: .
J: TRBJ2-1